This record looks at one T cell receptor beta chain sequence and its context. The data originate from a study of PD-L1 blockade in urothelial cancer. Clones were sequenced by immunoSEQ multiplex PCR, and TCRdb holds only the in-frame ones, with some missing. The table includes 70,000 to 90,000 clones, about 85% detected once. The germline CDR1 and CDR2 sequences are KGHSH and LQKENI. With 1 base clipped from V and 6 bases from J, the junction kept 6 bases outside the gene matches. This CDR3 spans 15 amino acids. The time point is: pretreatment peripheral blood. The J gene is TRBJ1-5, the V gene TRBV18; TRBD1 agrees at 7 bases. The receptor was derived from a man aged 55 to 69 with urothelial cancer. This specimen consisted of PBMCs, obtained around atezolizumab (anti-PD-L1) treatment. CDR3 region: CASSPQKGGGQPQHF. CDR3 DNA: TGTGCCAGCTCACCACAGAAAGGGGGCGGTCAGCCCCAGCATTTT.